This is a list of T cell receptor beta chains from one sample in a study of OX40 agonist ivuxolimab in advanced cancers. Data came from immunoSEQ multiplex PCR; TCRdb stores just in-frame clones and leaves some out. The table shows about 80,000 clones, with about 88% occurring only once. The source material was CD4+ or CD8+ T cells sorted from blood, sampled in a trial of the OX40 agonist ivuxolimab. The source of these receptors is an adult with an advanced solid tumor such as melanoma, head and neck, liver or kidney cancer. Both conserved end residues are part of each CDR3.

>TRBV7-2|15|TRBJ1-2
CASSPRARNPYGYTF
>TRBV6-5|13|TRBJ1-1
CASRLGGDLEAFF
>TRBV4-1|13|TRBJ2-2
CASSGPALGELFF
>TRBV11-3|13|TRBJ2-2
CASSPGTTGELFF
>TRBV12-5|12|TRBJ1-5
CASGRPGQPQHF
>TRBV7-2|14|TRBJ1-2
CASSSHGQSYGYTF
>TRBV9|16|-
CASSPRGGDRSYEQYF
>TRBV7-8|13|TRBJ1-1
CASSFWGNTEAFF
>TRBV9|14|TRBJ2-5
CASSAQIEEETQYF
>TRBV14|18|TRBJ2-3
CASSPTSGVSIGTDTQYF
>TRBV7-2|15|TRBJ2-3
CASSSRQLLADTQYF
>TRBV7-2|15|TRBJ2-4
CASSLAQTSGYIQYF
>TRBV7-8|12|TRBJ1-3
CASSPSGNTIYF
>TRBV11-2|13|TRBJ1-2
CASSPDRDYGYTF
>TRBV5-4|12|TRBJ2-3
CATGLRGDTQYF
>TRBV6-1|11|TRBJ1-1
CASSRTGEAFF
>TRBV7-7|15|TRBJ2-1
CASSFDRGPLNEQFF
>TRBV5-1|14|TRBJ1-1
CASSLDLGVTEAFF
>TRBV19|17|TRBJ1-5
CASSILGTGGGNQPQHF
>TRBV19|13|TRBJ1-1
CATQGLRDTEAFF
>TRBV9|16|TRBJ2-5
CASSEGLVGGEETQYF
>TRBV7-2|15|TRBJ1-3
CASSLVSLGGNTIYF
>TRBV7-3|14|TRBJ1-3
CASSLGDPGNTIYF
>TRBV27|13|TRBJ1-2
CASTRDSRYGYTF
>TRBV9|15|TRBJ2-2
CASSPLGLVAGELFF
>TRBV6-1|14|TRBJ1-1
CASSEGGRGTEAFF
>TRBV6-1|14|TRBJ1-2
CASRRTGGVYGYTF
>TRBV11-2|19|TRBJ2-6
CASSARSGTGLSGANVLTF
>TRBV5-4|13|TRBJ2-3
CASSLRDSDTQYF
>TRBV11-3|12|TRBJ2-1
CASSPAGNEQFF
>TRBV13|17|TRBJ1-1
CASSLDERGSSNTEAFF
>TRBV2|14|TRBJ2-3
CATISPGISDTQYF
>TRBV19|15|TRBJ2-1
CASIARGGPGNEQFF
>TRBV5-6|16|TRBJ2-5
CASSLLGRGAQETQYF
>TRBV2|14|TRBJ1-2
CASSKDSYNYGYTF
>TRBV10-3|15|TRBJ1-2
CAISESLEAGYGYTF
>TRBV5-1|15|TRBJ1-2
CASSLWGLPNYGYTF
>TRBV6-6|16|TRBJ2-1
CASSYAGGGSYNEQFF
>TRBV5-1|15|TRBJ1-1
CASSWGPGQNTEAFF
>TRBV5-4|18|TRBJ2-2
CASSHKSTGGGNTGELFF
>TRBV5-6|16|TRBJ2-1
CASSFVGLQDYNEQFF